This T cell receptor (beta chain) was identified in a study of T cell repertoires in cytomegalovirus infection. Study-wide background: Indicated by public TCR beta signatures were CMV infection and matching HLA type.

The CDR3 is 11 residues long. V lost 3 bases to trimming and J lost 8 bases, with 5 bases between them. CDR1 is LNHDA and CDR2 is SQIVND in the germline V gene (reference sequence). This clonotype appeared many times. Its antigen is undetermined. Points from the study as a whole: CMV-specific TCR beta clonotypes restricted by HLA-C dominated the ex vivo response.

Via MiXCR, TCRdb re-called the reads, giving one row per CDR3 protein. This table has about 300,000 distinct CDR3 sequences, approximately 8.9% appearing once. V is TRBV19 and J is TRBJ2-1; D is perhaps TRBD2 (5 bases). This TCR derives from a human donor in good health (CMV status not recorded). Some clones in this sample may be carry-over from other donors' samples. The sequenced sample consisted of PBMCs. The CDR3 DNA follows: TGTGCCAGTAGTATGGGAGATGAGCAGTTCTTC. It specifies CASSMGDEQFF.